The 19 T cell receptor beta chains below all came from one sample that was sequenced in a study of blood T cell repertoires in COVID-19 (dated by TCRdb to the early 2020s). The library was built by means of the immunoSEQ multiplex PCR assay. TCRdb retrieved this table from immuneACCESS and kept in-frame rearrangements only. Not all clones are present; in checked studies, unresolved V genes account for under half, and no reason is known for the remainder. The sample table records about 97,000 clones; around 87% of these occur just once. The ten largest account for nearly 20% of the sample. The sample taken for sequencing was peripheral blood. Source of these receptors: a human donor in a cohort sampled during active COVID-19.

V usage is TRBV18 and J usage is TRBJ2-7; possible D gene TRBD1, 6 bases. CDR3 length equals 12 residues. The V and J ends lost 4 bases and 4 bases respectively, with 8 bases between them. Germline-derived CDR1 and CDR2 are KGHSH and LQKENI. CDR3 amino acids: CASSRDMYEQYF. CDR3 nucleotides: TGTGCCAGCTCACGGGACATGTACGAGCAGTACTTC. Looking up the rest from reference TRBV18 and TRBJ2-7 gives the full variable domain: NAGVMQNPRHLVRRRGQEARLRCSPMKGHSHVYWYRQLPEEGLKFMVYLQKENIIDESGMPKERFSAEFPKEGPSILRIQQVVRGDSAAYFCASSRDMYEQYFGPGTRLTVT.

The chain's CDR3 is CASNRLAGVQDTQYF. CDR3 nucleotide sequence: TGTGCCAGCAATAGACTAGCGGGAGTTCAAGATACGCAGTATTTT. The chain has TRBV6-5 and TRBJ2-3, with 12 nucleotides matching TRBD2. The length of the CDR3 is 15 residues. With V trimmed by 7 bases and J by 5 bases, 7 bases remained unmatched. Germline CDR1 reads MNHEY; CDR2 reads SVGAGI.

The genes are TRBV25-1 and TRBJ2-5; the D gene is possibly TRBD2 (5 bases). The CDR3 has 13 amino acids. The germline V gene encodes CDR1 MGHDK and CDR2 SYGVNS. V lost 5 bases and J 4 bases, leaving 11 bases between the germline ends. CDR3 sequence (DNA): TGTGCCAGCAGTCCCCTGGGAGTAGAGACCCAGTACTTC. This gives the protein CASSPLGVETQYF. Drawing the rest from reference TRBV25-1 and TRBJ2-5, the complete variable domain is EADIYQTPRYLVIGTGKKITLECSQTMGHDKMYWYQQDPGMELHLIHYSYGVNSTEKGDLSSESTVSRIRTEHFPLTLESARPSHTSQYLCASSPLGVETQYFGPGTRLLVL.

The rearrangement uses TRBV19 and TRBJ2-5; 12 nucleotides match TRBD2. The germline V gene encodes CDR1 LNHDA and CDR2 SQIVND (reference sequence). The CDR3 length is 15 residues. V lost 10 bases, J lost 7 bases, and 13 bases stayed unmatched. CDR3 region: CATSPLAGGPLTQYF. The CDR3, as DNA: TGTGCCACCTCCCCCCTAGCGGGAGGGCCTCTGACCCAGTACTTC.

The CDR3 is CASPAEGSTEAFF. The CDR3 DNA is TGTGCCAGCCCGGCCGAGGGTAGCACTGAAGCTTTCTTT. The chain combines TRBV7-9 with TRBJ1-1; no clear D gene. V was clipped by 8 bases and J by 4 bases, with 14 bases between them. Germline V gene lookup returns CDR1 SEHNR and CDR2 FQNEAQ (reference sequence). The CDR3 sequence is 13 residues long. The complete variable domain, with remaining parts taken from reference TRBV7-9 and TRBJ1-1, reads DTGVSQNPRHKITKRGQNVTFRCDPISEHNRLYWYRQTLGQGPEFLTYFQNEAQLEKSRLLSDRFSAERPKGSFSTLEIQRTEQGDSAMYLCASPAEGSTEAFFGQGTRLTVV.

The chain links TRBV28 to TRBJ2-7; D is unclear. Germline CDR1 and CDR2: MDHEN and SYDVKM. V was shortened by 6 bases and J by 4 bases, with 13 bases between the two germline ends. The CDR3 consists of 13 residues. The CDR3 DNA reads as TGTGCCAGCAGACCTTCCCTATTATACGAGCAGTACTTC. Protein sequence: CASRPSLLYEQYF.

The CDR3, as DNA: TGTGCCAGCAGCCCACTGCCCCCCGGAGGGAGCACAGATACGCAGTATTTT. Amino acids: CASSPLPPGGSTDTQYF. The chain links TRBV5-4 to TRBJ2-3, with TRBD2 as a possible D gene (6 bases). Trimming left V 4 bases short and J 0 bases short, with 18 bases between. CDR1 is SGHNT, CDR2 YYREEE, per germline (reference sequence). The CDR3 spans 17 residues.

CDR3 sequence reads: CASSLRTGWGNTEAFF. The CDR3 DNA follows: TGTGCCAGCAGCCTTAGGACAGGGTGGGGGAACACTGAAGCTTTCTTT. The rearrangement links TRBV3-1 (or the pseudogene TRBV3-2) to TRBJ1-1, with 8 bases aligning to TRBD1. In germline, CDR1 is LGHDT, CDR2 YNNKEL (reference sequence). The CDR3 is 16 residues long. The trim removed 4 bases at V and 1 base at J, leaving 8 bases unmatched.

The rearrangement joins TRBV15 to TRBJ2-5; no clear D gene. Per germline, CDR1 LNHNV and CDR2 YYDKDF (reference sequence). This CDR3 is 12 amino acids long. V shed 1 base and J shed 5 bases, with 5 bases lying between them. CDR3 coding DNA: TGTGCCACCAGCAGAGTCGGGGAGACCCAGTACTTC. This encodes CATSRVGETQYF.

The V gene is TRBV5-4, the J gene TRBJ2-5; maybe TRBD1 (6 bases). The CDR3 sequence is 14 residues long. Germline assignment: CDR1 SGHNT and CDR2 YYREEE (reference sequence). V was trimmed by 4 bases and J by 8 bases, leaving 18 bases between them. The CDR3 coding sequence is TGTGCCAGCAGCATGGCCGGGACACGATTTACCCAGTACTTC. It codes for CASSMAGTRFTQYF. The whole variable domain, filled in from reference TRBV5-4 and TRBJ2-5, reads ETGVTQSPTHLIKTRGQQVTLRCSSQSGHNTVSWYQQALGQGPQFIFQYYREEENGRGNFPPRFSGLQFPNYSSELNVNALELDDSALYLCASSMAGTRFTQYFGPGTRLLVL.

This sequence joins TRBV4-1 and TRBJ2-3; 9 bases line up with TRBD1. CDR3 length equals 15 residues. V gave up 4 bases and J gave up 3 bases; unmatched junction bases: 5. Germline CDR1 reads MGHRA; CDR2 reads YSYEKL. In nucleotides, the CDR3 is TGCGCCAGCAGCCGAGGACAGGGGTATACAGATACGCAGTATTTT. It encodes CASSRGQGYTDTQYF.

V usage is TRBV27 and J usage is TRBJ2-1; D is unresolved. Germline CDR1 is MNHEY and CDR2 is SMNVEV (reference sequence). The V and J ends lost 3 bases and 3 bases respectively, with 6 bases between them. The CDR3 loop spans 13 amino acids. The CDR3 region has the DNA TGTGCCAGCAGTTTTAGGAGCTACAATGAGCAGTTCTTC. It yields the protein CASSFRSYNEQFF.

In this sample, this clone turned up a few times. The rearrangement uses TRBV19 and TRBJ1-2; the D gene is possibly TRBD1 (5 bases). CDR1 is LNHDA and CDR2 is SQIVND in the germline V gene (reference sequence). This CDR3 is 12 amino acids long. Trimming shortened V by 5 bases and J by 5 bases, and 9 bases separated the two germline ends. This CDR3 reads CASSPRQYGYTF. The CDR3 coding sequence is TGTGCCAGTAGTCCGCGACAGTATGGCTACACCTTC.

This rearrangement joins TRBV28 to TRBJ1-1; TRBD1 aligns across 7 bases. V lost 6 bases to trimming and J lost 2 bases; unmatched junction nucleotides: 6. This CDR3 is 14 amino acids long. From germline, CDR1 is MDHEN and CDR2 SYDVKM. CDR3 amino acids: CASRRGRENTEAFF. The DNA for the CDR3 is TGTGCCAGCAGAAGGGGGCGGGAAAACACTGAAGCTTTCTTT.

The gene calls are TRBV4-1 and TRBJ1-5, with 8 positions matching TRBD1. Germline assignment: CDR1 MGHRA and CDR2 YSYEKL. V dropped 2 bases and J dropped 5; count of bases not matched to a gene: 11. CDR3 length: 17 amino acids. CDR3 protein: CASSQIPGGKKDQPQHF. As DNA, the CDR3 is TGCGCCAGCAGCCAAATTCCAGGGGGCAAAAAGGATCAGCCCCAGCATTTT.

V is TRBV1 and J is TRBJ1-1; TRBD1 is taken as the D call from the table, unchecked against the DNA. TRBV1 is assigned pseudogene status. The CDR3 is 15 amino acids. The CDR3 protein is CTSSQSTSMNTEAFF. CDR3 DNA sequence: TGCACCAGCAGCCAATCGACAAGCATGAACACTGAAGCTTTCTTT.

This clone was counted a single time. The chain is built from TRBV3-1 (or the pseudogene TRBV3-2) and TRBJ1-3; the match to TRBD1 covers 9 bases. Unmatched junction bases numbered 7, after V lost 3 bases and J lost 1 base. There are 17 residues in the CDR3. Germline CDR1 is LGHDT and CDR2 is YNNKEL (reference sequence). CDR3 nucleotides: TGTGCCAGCAGCCATACGGGACAGGGAGGATCTGGAAACACCATATATTTT. It encodes CASSHTGQGGSGNTIYF.

V usage is TRBV28 and J usage is TRBJ1-1; TRBD1 matches at 9 bases. The CDR3 sequence is 14 residues long. Looked up from germline, CDR1 is MDHEN and CDR2 is SYDVKM. V was clipped by 8 bases and J by 3 bases; unmatched bases: 7. CDR3 region: CASYKQGAYTEAFF. The CDR3 DNA reads as TGTGCCAGCTACAAACAGGGGGCTTACACTGAAGCTTTCTTT.

The chain combines TRBV6-5 with TRBJ1-5, with 9 positions matching TRBD1. The junction had 8 bases not matched to a gene; V was cut back by 6 bases and J by 5 bases. The CDR3 spans 15 residues. The V gene's germline CDR1 is MNHEY and CDR2 SVGAGI. The DNA for the CDR3 is TGTGCCAGCAGCCAGGGGACAGGGAGGGATCAGCCCCAGCATTTT. Protein product: CASSQGTGRDQPQHF.